This entry lists 21 T cell receptor beta chains sequenced from one sample in a study of OX40 agonist ivuxolimab in advanced cancers. Sequencing used immunoSEQ multiplex PCR; TCRdb keeps in-frame clones, though not all of them. The sample has fewer than 55,000 clones; approximately 78% are singletons. The material sequenced was CD4+ or CD8+ T cells sorted from blood, taken in a trial of the OX40 agonist ivuxolimab. The receptors here all came from an adult with an advanced solid tumor such as melanoma, head and neck, liver or kidney cancer.

This chain connects TRBV7-6 to TRBJ2-5; D gene unclear. CDR3 length: 12 residues. Germline values: CDR1 SGHVS, CDR2 FNYEAQ. The germline V and J ends were trimmed by 6 bases and 3 bases, with 8 bases remaining between them. The CDR3 sequence: CASSSREETQYF. The CDR3 DNA reads as TGTGCCAGCAGTTCACGAGAAGAGACCCAGTACTTC.

This chain's CDR3 is CASSPSVIETQYF. The CDR3 DNA sequence: TGTGCCAGCTCACCATCAGTAATAGAGACCCAGTACTTC. The chain has TRBV18 and TRBJ2-5; no definite D call. In germline, CDR1 is KGHSH, CDR2 LQKENI. The CDR3 totals 13 residues. V was shortened by 2 bases and J by 4 bases, with 8 bases between the two germline ends.

Only a few counts were recorded for this clone. V gene TRBV9 combines with J gene TRBJ2-3, with 9 bases identical to TRBD2. CDR3 length: 15 residues. Germline values: CDR1 SGDLS, CDR2 YYNGEE. V lost 0 bases and J lost 4; bases outside the gene matches: 3. Here the CDR3 DNA reads TGTGCCAGCAGCGTAGGCGGGGGGGCCCCAGATACGCAGTATTTT. It encodes CASSVGGGAPDTQYF.

The genes are TRBV19 and TRBJ2-1; no reliable D call. Trimming took 3 bases from V and 7 from J, leaving 4 bases between them. Germline V CDR1 and CDR2: LNHDA, SQIVND (reference sequence). CDR3 size: 11 residues. The CDR3 nucleotides read TGTGCCAGTAGTATGGGTAATGAGCAGTTCTTC. It encodes CASSMGNEQFF. The full variable domain, completed using reference TRBV19 and TRBJ2-1, is DGGITQSPKYLFRKEGQNVTLSCEQNLNHDAMYWYRQDPGQGLRLIYYSQIVNDFQKGDIAEGYSVSREKKESFPLTVTSAQKNPTAFYLCASSMGNEQFFGPGTRLTVL.

This chain links TRBV6-4 with TRBJ2-3, with 9 bases lining up with TRBD2. This CDR3 is built from 16 residues. V lost 0 bases to trimming and J lost 2 bases; unmatched junction nucleotides: 3. Germline CDR1 is MRHNA and CDR2 is SNTAGT. Here the CDR3 reads CASSDSAGGPTDTQYF. In nucleotides, the CDR3 is TGTGCCAGCAGTGACTCGGCGGGGGGGCCCACAGATACGCAGTATTTT.

The rearrangement uses TRBV19 and TRBJ2-1, with 9 bases fitting TRBD2. After removal of 3 bases from V and 2 bases from J, the junction contained 11 bases not matched to a gene. Germline CDR1 reads LNHDA; CDR2 reads SQIVND (reference sequence). The CDR3 has 18 amino acids. The CDR3 nucleotides are TGTGCCAGTAGTATGTCGAGATGGCTAGCGGGGACCTACAATGAGCAGTTCTTC. Translating gives CASSMSRWLAGTYNEQFF.

The chain couples TRBV5-4 to TRBJ1-1; D gene unclear. V was shortened by 2 bases and J by 4 bases, with 9 bases between the two germline ends. Per the germline V gene, CDR1 is SGHNT and CDR2 is YYREEE (reference sequence). This CDR3 comprises 13 residues. The CDR3 loop is CASSLGFGTEAFF. In DNA, the CDR3 is TGTGCCAGCAGCTTAGGCTTTGGCACTGAAGCTTTCTTT.

This clone was seen a single time. The V and J genes are TRBV7-9 and TRBJ2-7; TRBD1 matches 9 bases. Trimming removed 2 bases from V and 6 bases from J; junction bases left unmatched: 8. This CDR3 has 15 residues. Germline CDR1 reads SEHNR; CDR2 reads FQNEAQ (reference sequence). DNA of the CDR3: TGTGCCAGCAGCTTATCCGGGACAGGGAACCCCGAGCAGTACTTC. Amino acid sequence: CASSLSGTGNPEQYF.

The V call is TRBV6-1, the J call TRBJ2-5; possible D gene TRBD2, 6 bases. CDR1 and CDR2 (germline): MNHNS, SASEGT. The CDR3 runs to 15 residues. Trimming took 2 bases from V and 6 from J, leaving 16 bases between them. CDR3 DNA: TGTGCCAGCAGTGAACCGGCACTAGCTAGGAAGACCCAGTACTTC. Amino acids: CASSEPALARKTQYF.

This clone was found a few times. CDR3 DNA sequence: TGTGCCAGCAGCGGGACTAGCGGGGGGGCCGTCGTCGGGGAGCTGTTTTTT. Residues: CASSGTSGGAVVGELFF. The V call is TRBV11-3, the J call TRBJ2-2; 16 bases line up with TRBD2. Germline CDR1 reads SGHNT; CDR2 reads YENEEA. The CDR3 runs to 17 residues. V shed 5 bases, J shed 7 bases, and the junction held 7 bases outside the gene matches.

This clone was picked up a small number of times. J is TRBJ2-3 and V is TRBV7-6; TRBD2 aligns across 7 bases. Germline V lookup: CDR1 SGHVS, CDR2 FNYEAQ. This CDR3 region has 16 residues. The V and J ends lost 5 bases and 5 bases, in that order; junction bases with no gene match: 13. The CDR3 loop reads CASSRGRLAARDTQYF. CDR3 DNA sequence: TGTGCCAGCAGCCGGGGACGGCTAGCGGCCCGAGATACGCAGTATTTT.

The chain combines TRBV19 with TRBJ2-4, with unresolved D. This CDR3 spans 16 amino acids. Trimming removed 5 bases at V and 2 bases at J, with 16 bases between. Per the germline V gene, CDR1 is LNHDA and CDR2 is SQIVND (reference sequence). CDR3 bases: TGTGCCAGTAGTTTCCAGACACGGCGGTCCAAAAACATTCAGTACTTC. Amino acid sequence: CASSFQTRRSKNIQYF.

This clone has just a few counts. The chain carries TRBV19 and TRBJ1-4, with TRBD1 matching 7 bases. The CDR3 sequence is 15 residues long. The germline CDR1 and CDR2 sequences are LNHDA and SQIVND (reference sequence). With 5 bases clipped from V and 3 bases from J, the junction kept 6 bases outside the gene matches. Here the CDR3 reads CASSPRQGSNEKLFF. As DNA, the CDR3 is TGTGCCAGTAGTCCGCGACAGGGTTCTAATGAAAAACTGTTTTTT.

This clone was picked up a small number of times. V usage is TRBV2 and J usage is TRBJ1-5, with unresolved D. The V gene's germline CDR1 is SNHLY and CDR2 FYNNEI. V was shortened by 3 bases and J by 7 bases, with 13 bases between the two germline ends. The CDR3 length is 14 residues. For the CDR3, the DNA is TGTGCCAGCAGTGAGGGGAGGGTCAGACAGCCCCAGCATTTT. Translation: CASSEGRVRQPQHF.

This rearrangement joins TRBV7-2 to TRBJ2-5, with 7 bases aligning to TRBD2. The CDR3 length is 14 residues. The germline CDR1 and CDR2 sequences are SGHTA and FQGNSA. With 5 bases clipped from V and 1 base from J, the junction kept 4 bases outside the gene matches. The CDR3 DNA sequence: TGTGCCAGCAGCCCTAGCGGCGTCCAAGAGACCCAGTACTTC. It translates to CASSPSGVQETQYF.

The J gene is TRBJ2-5, the V gene TRBV5-6, with D unresolved. The V and J ends lost 0 bases and 0 bases respectively, with 6 bases between them. CDR3 length: 14 amino acids. Germline V CDR1 and CDR2: SGHDT, YYEEEE. The CDR3 nucleotides read TGTGCCAGCAGCTTGGTGTCAAACCAAGAGACCCAGTACTTC. Translation: CASSLVSNQETQYF. Full variable domain (missing parts from reference TRBV5-6 and TRBJ2-5): DAGVTQSPTHLIKTRGQQVTLRCSPKSGHDTVSWYQQALGQGPQFIFQYYEEEERQRGNFPDRFSGHQFPNYSSELNVNALLLGDSALYLCASSLVSNQETQYFGPGTRLLVL.

The V gene is TRBV6-5, the J gene TRBJ2-7; tentatively, D is TRBD1 (5 bases). Germline CDR1 MNHEY, CDR2 SVGAGI. The CDR3 spans 14 residues. V was cut by 5 bases and J by 4 bases, with 15 bases left in between. The CDR3 DNA reads TGTGCCAGCAGTACGGCAGGGCAGTTGTACGAGCAGTACTTC. Protein product: CASSTAGQLYEQYF.

The gene calls are TRBV11-2 and TRBJ1-4, with a weak D call TRBD1 (6 bases). This CDR3 is 14 amino acids long. Trimming removed 4 bases from V and 13 bases from J, with 19 bases in between. Germline lookup yields CDR1 SGHAT and CDR2 FQNNGV. CDR3 nucleotides: TGTGCCAGCAGCTCCCCCCCTGGACAGCCTGGACTGTTTTTT. This gives the protein CASSSPPGQPGLFF.

This clone was observed a handful of times. The V gene is TRBV5-4, the J gene TRBJ2-7; TRBD2 matches at 8 bases. With 1 base clipped from V and 0 bases from J, the junction kept 3 bases outside the gene matches. This CDR3 spans 15 amino acids. In germline, CDR1 is SGHNT, CDR2 YYREEE (reference sequence). CDR3 DNA: TGTGCCAGCAGCTTGCTGGGGACTAGCTCCTACGAGCAGTACTTC. It translates to CASSLLGTSSYEQYF.

The rearrangement uses TRBV29-1 and TRBJ1-5, with D unclear. The germline V gene encodes CDR1 SQVTM and CDR2 ANQGSEA. V was cut by 0 bases and J by 9 bases, with 15 bases left in between. The CDR3 has 14 amino acids. CDR3 sequence (DNA): TGCAGCGTTGAAGAGGTGGGATACAAGAGGCCCCAGCATTTT. It is translated as CSVEEVGYKRPQHF.

The chain combines TRBV5-1 with TRBJ2-7; D possibly corresponds to TRBD2 (5 bases). Looked up from germline, CDR1 is SGHRS and CDR2 is YFSETQ. V was cut by 1 base and J by 4 bases, with 12 bases left in between. The CDR3 spans 14 residues. The CDR3 DNA reads TGCGCCAGCAGCTTGTCCGGGAAGGATTACGAGCAGTACTTC. This gives the protein CASSLSGKDYEQYF.